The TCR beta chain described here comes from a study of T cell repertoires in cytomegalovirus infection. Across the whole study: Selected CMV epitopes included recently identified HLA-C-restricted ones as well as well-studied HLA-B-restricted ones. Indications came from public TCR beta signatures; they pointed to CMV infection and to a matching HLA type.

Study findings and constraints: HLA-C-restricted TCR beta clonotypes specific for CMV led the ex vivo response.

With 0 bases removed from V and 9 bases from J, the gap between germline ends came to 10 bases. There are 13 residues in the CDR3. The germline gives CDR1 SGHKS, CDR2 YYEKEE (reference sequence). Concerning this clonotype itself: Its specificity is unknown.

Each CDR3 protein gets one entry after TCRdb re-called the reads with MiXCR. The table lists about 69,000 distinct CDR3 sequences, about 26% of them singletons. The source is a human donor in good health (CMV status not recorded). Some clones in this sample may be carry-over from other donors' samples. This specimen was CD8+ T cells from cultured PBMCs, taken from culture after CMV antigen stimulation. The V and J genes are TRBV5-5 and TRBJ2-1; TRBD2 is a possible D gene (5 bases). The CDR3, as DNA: TGTGCCAGCAGCTTGGGGTTCCGGGGTGAGCAGTTCTTC. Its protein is CASSLGFRGEQFF. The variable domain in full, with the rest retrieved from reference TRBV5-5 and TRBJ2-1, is DAGVTQSPTHLIKTRGQQVTLRCSPISGHKSVSWYQQVLGQGPQFIFQYYEKEERGRGNFPDRFSARQFPNYSSELNVNALLLGDSALYLCASSLGFRGEQFFGPGTRLTVL.